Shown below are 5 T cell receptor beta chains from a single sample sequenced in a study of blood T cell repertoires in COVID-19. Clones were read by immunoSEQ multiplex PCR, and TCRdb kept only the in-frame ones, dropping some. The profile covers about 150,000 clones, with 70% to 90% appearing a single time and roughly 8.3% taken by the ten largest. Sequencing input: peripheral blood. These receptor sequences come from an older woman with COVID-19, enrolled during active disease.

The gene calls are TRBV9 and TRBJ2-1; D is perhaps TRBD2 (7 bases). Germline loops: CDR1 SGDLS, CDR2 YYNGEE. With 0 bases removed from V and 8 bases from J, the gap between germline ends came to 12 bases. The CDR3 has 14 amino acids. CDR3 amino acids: CASSVVRGGHEQFF. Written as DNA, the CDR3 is TGTGCCAGCAGCGTAGTTAGGGGGGGCCATGAGCAGTTCTTC.

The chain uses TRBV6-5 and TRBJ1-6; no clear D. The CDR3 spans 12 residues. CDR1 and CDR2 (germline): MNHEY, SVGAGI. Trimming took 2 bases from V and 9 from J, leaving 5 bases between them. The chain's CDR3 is CASSYPGSPLHF. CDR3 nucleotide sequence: TGTGCCAGCAGTTACCCGGGTTCACCCCTCCACTTT.

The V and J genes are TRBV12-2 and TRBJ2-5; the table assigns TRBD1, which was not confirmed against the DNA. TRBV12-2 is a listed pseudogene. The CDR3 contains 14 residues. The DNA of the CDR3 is TGTGCAAGTCGCTTGGACAGGGCCCAAGAGACCCAGTACTTC. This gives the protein CASRLDRAQETQYF.

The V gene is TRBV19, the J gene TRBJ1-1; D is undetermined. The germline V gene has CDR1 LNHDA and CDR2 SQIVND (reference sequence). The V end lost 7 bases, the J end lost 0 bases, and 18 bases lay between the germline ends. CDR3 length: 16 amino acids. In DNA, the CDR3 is TGTGCCAGTACCCCCAGTGTGGGCAGACTGAACACTGAAGCTTTCTTT. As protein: CASTPSVGRLNTEAFF.

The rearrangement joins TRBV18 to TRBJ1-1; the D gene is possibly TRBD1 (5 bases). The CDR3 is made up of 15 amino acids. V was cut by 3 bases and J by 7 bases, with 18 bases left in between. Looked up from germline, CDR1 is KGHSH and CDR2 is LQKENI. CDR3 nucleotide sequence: TGTGCCAGCTCACCGAGACGTGCAGGGCAGGATGAAGCTTTCTTT. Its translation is CASSPRRAGQDEAFF.